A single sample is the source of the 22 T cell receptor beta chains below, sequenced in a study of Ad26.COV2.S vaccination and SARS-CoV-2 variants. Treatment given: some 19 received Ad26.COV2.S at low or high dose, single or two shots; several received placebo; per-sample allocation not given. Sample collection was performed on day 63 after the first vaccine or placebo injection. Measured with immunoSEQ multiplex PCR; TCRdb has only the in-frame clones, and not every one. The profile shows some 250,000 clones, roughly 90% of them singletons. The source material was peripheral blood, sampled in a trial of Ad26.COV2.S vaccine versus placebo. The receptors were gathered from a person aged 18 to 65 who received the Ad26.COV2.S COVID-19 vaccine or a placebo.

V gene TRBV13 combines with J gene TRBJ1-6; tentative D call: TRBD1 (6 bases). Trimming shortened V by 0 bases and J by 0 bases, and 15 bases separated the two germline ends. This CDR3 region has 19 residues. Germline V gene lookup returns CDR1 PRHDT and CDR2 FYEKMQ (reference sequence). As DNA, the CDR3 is TGTGCCAGCAGCTTAGGACCGACAGGAAAGAGCTCCTATAATTCACCCCTCCACTTT. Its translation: CASSLGPTGKSSYNSPLHF.

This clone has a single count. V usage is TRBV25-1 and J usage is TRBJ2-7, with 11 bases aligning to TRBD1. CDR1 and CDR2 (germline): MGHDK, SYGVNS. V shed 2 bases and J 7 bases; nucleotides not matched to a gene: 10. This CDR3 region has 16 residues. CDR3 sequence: CASSEPPGQGVEEQYF. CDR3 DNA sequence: TGTGCCAGCAGTGAACCACCGGGACAGGGGGTCGAGGAGCAGTACTTC.

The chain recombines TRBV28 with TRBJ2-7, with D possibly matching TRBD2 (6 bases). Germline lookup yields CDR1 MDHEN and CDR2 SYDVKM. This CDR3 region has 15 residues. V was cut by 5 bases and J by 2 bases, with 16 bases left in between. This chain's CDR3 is CASSDSGGLPYEQYF. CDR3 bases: TGTGCCAGCAGTGATTCTGGGGGACTCCCCTACGAGCAGTACTTC.

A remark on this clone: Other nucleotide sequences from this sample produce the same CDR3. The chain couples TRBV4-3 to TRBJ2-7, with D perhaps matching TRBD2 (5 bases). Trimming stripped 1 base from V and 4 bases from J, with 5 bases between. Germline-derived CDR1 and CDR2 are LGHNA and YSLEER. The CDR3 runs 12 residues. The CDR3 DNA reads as TGCGCCAGCAGCCAAGGAGGGTACGAGCAGTACTTC. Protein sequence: CASSQGGYEQYF.

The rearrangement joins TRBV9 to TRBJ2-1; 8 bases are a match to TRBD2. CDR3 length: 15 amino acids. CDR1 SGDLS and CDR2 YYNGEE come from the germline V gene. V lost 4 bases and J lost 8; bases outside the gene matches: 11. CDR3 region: CASSSPAGGTHEQFF. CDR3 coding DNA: TGTGCCAGCAGCTCCCCCGCGGGAGGAACTCATGAGCAGTTCTTC. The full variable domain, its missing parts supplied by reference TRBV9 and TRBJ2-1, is DSGVTQTPKHLITATGQRVTLRCSPRSGDLSVYWYQQSLDQGLQFLIQYYNGEERAKGNILERFSAQQFPDLHSELNLSSLELGDSALYFCASSSPAGGTHEQFFGPGTRLTVL.

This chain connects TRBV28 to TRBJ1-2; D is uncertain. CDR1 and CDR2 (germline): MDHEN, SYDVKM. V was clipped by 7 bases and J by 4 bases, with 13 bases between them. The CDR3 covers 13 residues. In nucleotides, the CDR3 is TGTGCCAGCAACCATGGTGGGTCCTATGGCTACACCTTC. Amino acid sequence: CASNHGGSYGYTF.

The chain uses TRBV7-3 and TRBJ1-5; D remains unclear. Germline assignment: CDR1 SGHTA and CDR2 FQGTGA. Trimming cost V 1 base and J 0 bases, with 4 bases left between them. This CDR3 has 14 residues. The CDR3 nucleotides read TGTGCCAGCAGCTTAAAGTATAGCAATCAGCCCCAGCATTTT. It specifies CASSLKYSNQPQHF.

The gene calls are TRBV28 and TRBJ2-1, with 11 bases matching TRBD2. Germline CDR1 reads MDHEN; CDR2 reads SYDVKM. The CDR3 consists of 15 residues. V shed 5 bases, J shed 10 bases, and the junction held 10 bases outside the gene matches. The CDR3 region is CASSPGLAVQGEQFF. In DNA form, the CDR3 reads TGTGCCAGCAGTCCGGGACTAGCGGTTCAGGGGGAGCAGTTCTTC.

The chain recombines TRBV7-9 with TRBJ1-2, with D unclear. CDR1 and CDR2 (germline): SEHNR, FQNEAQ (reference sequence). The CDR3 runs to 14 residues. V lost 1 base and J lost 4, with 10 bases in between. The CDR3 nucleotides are TGTGCCAGCAGCTTAGGCTCGGCAGGCTATGGCTACACCTTC. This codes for CASSLGSAGYGYTF.

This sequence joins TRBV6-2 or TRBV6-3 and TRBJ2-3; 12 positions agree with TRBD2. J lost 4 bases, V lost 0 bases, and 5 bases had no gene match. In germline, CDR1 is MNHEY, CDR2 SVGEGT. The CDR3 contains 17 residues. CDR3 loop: CASSYSKLAGGPDTQYF. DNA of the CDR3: TGTGCCAGCAGTTACTCGAAACTAGCGGGAGGACCAGATACGCAGTATTTT.

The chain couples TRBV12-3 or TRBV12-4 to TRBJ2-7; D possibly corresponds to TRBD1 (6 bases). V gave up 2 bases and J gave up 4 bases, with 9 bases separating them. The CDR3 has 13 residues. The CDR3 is CASSLTGRYEQYF. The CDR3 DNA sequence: TGTGCCAGCAGTTTAACAGGGAGATACGAGCAGTACTTC.

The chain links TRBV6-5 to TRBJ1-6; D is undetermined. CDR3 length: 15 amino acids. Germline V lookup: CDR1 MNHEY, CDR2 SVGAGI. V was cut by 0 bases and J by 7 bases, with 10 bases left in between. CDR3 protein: CASSYSDGRNSPLHF. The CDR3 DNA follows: TGTGCCAGCAGTTACTCGGACGGTAGGAATTCACCCCTCCACTTT.

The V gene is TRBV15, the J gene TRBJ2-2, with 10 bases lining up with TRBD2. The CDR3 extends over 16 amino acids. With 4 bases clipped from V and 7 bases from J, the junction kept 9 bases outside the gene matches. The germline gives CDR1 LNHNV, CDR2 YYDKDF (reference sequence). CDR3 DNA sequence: TGTGCCACCAGCAAGACCGAGCGGGGGGGCGTCGGGGAGCTGTTTTTT. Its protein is CATSKTERGGVGELFF.

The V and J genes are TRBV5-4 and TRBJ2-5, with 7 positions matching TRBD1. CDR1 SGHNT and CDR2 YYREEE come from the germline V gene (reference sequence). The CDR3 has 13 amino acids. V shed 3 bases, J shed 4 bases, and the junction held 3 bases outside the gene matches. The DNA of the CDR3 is TGTGCCAGCAGCTCCGGACAGGCAGAGACCCAGTACTTC. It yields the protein CASSSGQAETQYF.

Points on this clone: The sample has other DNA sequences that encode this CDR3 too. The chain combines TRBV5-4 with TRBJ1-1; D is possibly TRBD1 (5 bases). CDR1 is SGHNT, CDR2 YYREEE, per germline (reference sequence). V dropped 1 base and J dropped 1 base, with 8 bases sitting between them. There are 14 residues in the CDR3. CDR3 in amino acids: CASSLQGPNTEAFF. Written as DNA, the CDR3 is TGTGCCAGCAGCTTGCAGGGCCCGAACACTGAAGCTTTCTTT.

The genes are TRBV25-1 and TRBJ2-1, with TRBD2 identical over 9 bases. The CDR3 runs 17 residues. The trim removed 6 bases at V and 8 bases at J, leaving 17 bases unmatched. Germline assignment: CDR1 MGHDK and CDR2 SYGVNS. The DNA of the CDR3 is TGTGCCAGCAGGCCCCCGGAGCATCTAGCGGGGAGGTATGAGCAGTTCTTC. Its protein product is CASRPPEHLAGRYEQFF.

The CDR3 sequence is CASRPSSGENSPLHF. The DNA for the CDR3 is TGTGCCAGCAGGCCATCATCAGGGGAAAATTCACCCCTCCACTTT. The chain joins TRBV6-5 to TRBJ1-6; perhaps TRBD1 as D (6 bases). Germline loops: CDR1 MNHEY, CDR2 SVGAGI. The V and J ends lost 6 bases and 7 bases respectively, with 16 bases between them. The CDR3 consists of 15 residues.

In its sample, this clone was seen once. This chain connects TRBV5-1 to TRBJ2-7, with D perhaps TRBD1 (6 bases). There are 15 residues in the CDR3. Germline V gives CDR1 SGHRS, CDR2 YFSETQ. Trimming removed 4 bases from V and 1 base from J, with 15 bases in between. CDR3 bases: TGCGCCAGCAGCCCCGGGTGGGGGACATCCTACGAGCAGTACTTC. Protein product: CASSPGWGTSYEQYF.

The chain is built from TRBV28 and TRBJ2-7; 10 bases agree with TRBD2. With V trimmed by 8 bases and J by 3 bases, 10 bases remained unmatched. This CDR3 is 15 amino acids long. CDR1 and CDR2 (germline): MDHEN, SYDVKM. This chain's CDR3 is CASSTTGLADYEQYF. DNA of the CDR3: TGTGCCAGCTCCACCACAGGACTAGCGGACTACGAGCAGTACTTC.

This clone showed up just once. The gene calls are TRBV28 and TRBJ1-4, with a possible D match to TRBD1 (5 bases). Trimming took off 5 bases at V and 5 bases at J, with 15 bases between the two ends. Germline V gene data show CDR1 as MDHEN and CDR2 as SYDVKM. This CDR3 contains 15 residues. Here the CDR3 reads CASSPQGRLNEKLFF. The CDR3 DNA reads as TGTGCCAGCAGTCCGCAGGGACGGCTCAATGAAAAACTGTTTTTT.

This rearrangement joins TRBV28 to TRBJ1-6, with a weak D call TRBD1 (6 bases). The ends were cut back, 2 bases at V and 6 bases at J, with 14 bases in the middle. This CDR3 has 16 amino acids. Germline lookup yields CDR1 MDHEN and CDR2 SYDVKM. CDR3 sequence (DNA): TGTGCCAGCAGTTTAGAGCCGGACAGTCCTAATTCACCCCTCCACTTT. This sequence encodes CASSLEPDSPNSPLHF. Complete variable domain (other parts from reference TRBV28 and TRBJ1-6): DVKVTQSSRYLVKRTGEKVFLECVQDMDHENMFWYRQDPGLGLRLIYFSYDVKMKEKGDIPEGYSVSREKKERFSLILESASTNQTSMYLCASSLEPDSPNSPLHFGNGTRLTVT.

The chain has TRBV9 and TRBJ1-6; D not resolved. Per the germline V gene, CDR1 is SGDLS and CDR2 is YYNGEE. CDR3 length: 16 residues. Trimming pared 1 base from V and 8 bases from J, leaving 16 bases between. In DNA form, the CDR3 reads TGTGCCAGCAGCGTAAGGGCCGTCGAATTGGATTCACCCCTCCACTTT. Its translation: CASSVRAVELDSPLHF.